The entry below gives a single T cell receptor beta chain sequence along with its context. Its antigen is still unknown. The data were obtained in a study of T cell clonotyping in hematopoietic cell transplantation. Across the whole study: Recipients' pretransplant samples followed cytoreduction.

The time point was: recipient sample about 28 days before transplant, after cytoreduction. Recipient blood drawn about 28 days pretransplant and days 30, 100, 180 after. The assay was immunoSEQ multiplex PCR, and TCRdb's table has in-frame clones only and misses some. The sample contains approximately 27,000 clones, about 93% of which appear only once. This CDR3 spans 12 amino acids. V lost 10 bases, J lost 3 bases, and 13 bases lay in between. The V gene's germline CDR1 is SEHNR and CDR2 FQNEAQ (reference sequence). Regarding the study as a whole: Pathologically expanded recipient clonotypes increased progressively from day 30 to day 180 as diversity fell. Higher Inverse Simpson Index values in graft donor and pretransplant recipient predicted broader posttransplant TCR diversity.

Sequencing used peripheral blood mononuclear cells, obtained before stem cell transplant. This sequence joins TRBV7-9 and TRBJ2-7; D is possibly TRBD2 (5 bases). The clonotype was recovered from a man aged 50 to 60 with acute myeloid leukemia. Some clones in this sample may be carry-over from other donors' samples. In DNA form, the CDR3 reads TGTGCCACCGCCAGCGGCCACTACGAGCAGTACTTC. It codes for CATASGHYEQYF.